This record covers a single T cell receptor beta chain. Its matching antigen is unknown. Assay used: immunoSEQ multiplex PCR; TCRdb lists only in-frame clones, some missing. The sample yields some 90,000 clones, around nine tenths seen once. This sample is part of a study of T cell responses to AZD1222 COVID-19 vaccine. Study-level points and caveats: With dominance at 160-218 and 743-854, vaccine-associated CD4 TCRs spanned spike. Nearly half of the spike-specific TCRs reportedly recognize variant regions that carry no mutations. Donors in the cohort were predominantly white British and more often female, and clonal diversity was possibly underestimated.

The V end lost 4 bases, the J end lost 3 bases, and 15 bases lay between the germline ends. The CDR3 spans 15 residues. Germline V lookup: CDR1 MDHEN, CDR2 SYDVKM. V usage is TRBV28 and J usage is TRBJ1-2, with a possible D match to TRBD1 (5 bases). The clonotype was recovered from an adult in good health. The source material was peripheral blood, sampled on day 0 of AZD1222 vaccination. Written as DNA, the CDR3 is TGTGCCAGCAGTTCGCATGGGACGGGAGACTATGGCTACACCTTC. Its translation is CASSSHGTGDYGYTF.